This paragraph covers one T cell receptor beta chain sequence. It has no known antigen specificity. No much larger clone exists at a distance of one base, and base qualities are not known. The data belong to a study of sequential checkpoint blockade in melanoma (dated 2019 in TCRdb). Looking at the study overall: In a 1:1 randomization, patients received either first-line nivolumab then ipilimumab (arm A) or ipilimumab then nivolumab (arm B). Maintenance nivolumab came after both trial sequences. Study-level results and caveats: Validation of the response-prediction model combining TCR metrics and mutation burden is needed in larger, independent patient cohorts.

The immunoSEQ Assay was used to immunosequence TCRbeta CDR3 regions from genomic DNA. Before high-throughput sequencing, the genomic DNA was amplified using bias-controlled multiplex PCR. Regarding the original processing steps: To quantify the absolute abundance of each unique TCRbeta CDR3 region, the sequences were collapsed and filtered. Clonality, defined as 1 minus Pielou's evenness, was calculated using only productive rearrangements. A previously published method was used to identify clones with significantly greater frequencies in on-treatment samples than in baseline samples. Drawn from immuneACCESS, this table holds only the in-frame rearrangements with V and J called that TCRdb kept. Clones are partly lost; checked studies trace under half to an unresolved V gene and leave the rest unexplained. V and J calls and clone size are as listed in that table; D and trimming were resolved from the DNA. The sample has approximately 26,000 clones on record, roughly four fifths of them singletons. 22% of the sample belongs to the ten largest clones.

In the paper's terms, the treatment or condition label means: randomized to nivolumab then ipilimumab (arm A) or the reverse (arm B). None of the patients in the trial had previously been given DNA-damaging chemotherapy. On a FACS Aria II flow cytometer, live CD3+CD8+ cells that were negative for CD19 and CD56 were sorted from thawed PBMCs. The samples were obtained from melanoma patients enrolled in CheckMate 064, an open-label, randomized phase II trial testing sequential checkpoint blockade. Peripheral blood mononuclear cells were collected by leukapheresis, purified with Ficoll-Paque, and frozen in human serum with 10% DMSO. Purity of sorted blood CD3+CD8+ cells was verified at >95% immediately after sorting, followed by DNA extraction. V and J are truncated by 2 bases and 3 bases respectively, leaving an intervening sequence of 7 bases. The CDR3, cysteine through phenylalanine, is 13 amino acids long. The DNA shown is the 39-base CDR3, in frame from base 1. CDR1 and CDR2, per the germline V gene (reference sequence), are SEHNR and FQNEAQ.

Material: CD8+ T cells sorted from blood (inferred from file names), obtained from a patient given nivolumab and ipilimumab in sequence. The chain uses TRBV7-9 and TRBJ1-1; the D gene lacks a confident call. This sequence originates from a human donor with melanoma. The CDR3 here reads CASSLPYHTEAFF. The base sequence is TGTGCCAGCAGCTTACCCTACCACACTGAAGCTTTCTTT.